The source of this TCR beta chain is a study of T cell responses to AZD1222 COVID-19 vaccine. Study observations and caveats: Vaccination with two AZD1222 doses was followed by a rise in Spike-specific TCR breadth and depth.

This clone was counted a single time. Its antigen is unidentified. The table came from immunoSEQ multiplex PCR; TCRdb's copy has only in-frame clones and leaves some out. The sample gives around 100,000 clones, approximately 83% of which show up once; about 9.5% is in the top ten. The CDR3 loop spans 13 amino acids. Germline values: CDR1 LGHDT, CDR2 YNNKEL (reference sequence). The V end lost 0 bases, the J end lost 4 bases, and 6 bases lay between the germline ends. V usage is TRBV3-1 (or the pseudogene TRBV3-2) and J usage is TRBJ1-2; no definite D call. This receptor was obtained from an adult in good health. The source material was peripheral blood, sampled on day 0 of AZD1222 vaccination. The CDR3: CASSQDLGYGYTF. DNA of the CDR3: TGTGCCAGCAGCCAAGATTTAGGCTATGGCTACACCTTC.